The sequence of this TCR beta chain was determined in a study of lymphopenia after photon versus proton radiotherapy. The study's findings and limits: A bigger post-nadir fall in TCR diversity correlated inversely with survival time in deceased patients.

The V segment lost 6 bases and the J segment 6 bases; nucleotides outside the gene matches: 7. The CDR3 has 15 residues. Germline V gives CDR1 MNHEY, CDR2 SVGAGI. Assay: immunoSEQ multiplex PCR; the TCRdb copy retains only in-frame clones and omits some. This sample carries about 45,000 clones, 85% of them seen once, and the ten largest clones take approximately 2.1%. As for this clone: Its antigen remains unknown.

The chain couples TRBV6-5 to TRBJ2-3; 12 nucleotides match TRBD2. This receptor was obtained from a man aged 35 to 55 with gastric cancer. Source: peripheral blood, taken from a patient treated with photon-based radiotherapy. The CDR3 reads CASRPLAGGPDTQYF. The CDR3 region has the DNA TGTGCCAGCAGACCTCTAGCGGGGGGGCCGGATACGCAGTATTTT.